The 10 T cell receptor beta chains listed next were all sequenced from one sample in a study of shared clonotypes between healthy human individuals. Profiling relied on immunoSEQ multiplex PCR, and the TCRdb table lists in-frame clones only, not all of them. Seen here are some 2.3 million clones, 85% to 95% observed once, and the top ten hold 0.39%. Sequences were obtained from naive CD4+ T cells from PBMCs. As for subset: CD45RA+ positively selected. Receptors were obtained from a man younger than 35 in good health. Some clones in this sample may be carry-over from other donors' samples.

V usage is TRBV9 and J usage is TRBJ2-7, with 7 bases identical to TRBD2. The CDR3 contains 15 residues. J was trimmed by 7 bases and V by 3 bases; bases with no gene match: 13. Germline CDR1 reads SGDLS; CDR2 reads YYNGEE. CDR3 sequence reads: CASSAWGGSHGEQYF. For the CDR3, the DNA is TGTGCCAGCAGCGCGTGGGGGGGGTCCCACGGAGAGCAGTACTTC.

The J gene is TRBJ1-4, the V gene TRBV7-2, with TRBD1 identical over 7 bases. This CDR3 region has 14 residues. Germline V gives CDR1 SGHTA, CDR2 FQGNSA. J lost 7 bases, V lost 5 bases, and 7 bases had no gene match. CDR3 in amino acids: CASSDSRGREKLFF. DNA of the CDR3: TGTGCCAGCAGCGACTCAAGGGGGCGTGAAAAACTGTTTTTT.

The chain carries TRBV19 and TRBJ1-2; no firm D call. The CDR3 consists of 14 residues. Trimming stripped 7 bases from V and 0 bases from J, with 12 bases between. Germline values: CDR1 LNHDA, CDR2 SQIVND (reference sequence). This CDR3 is CASNYRAANYGYTF. CDR3 nucleotide sequence: TGTGCCAGTAATTATAGGGCAGCTAACTATGGCTACACCTTC.

For the CDR3, the DNA is TGCAGCGTTAACAGGGGAGGGGCAGATACGCAGTATTTT. Protein product: CSVNRGGADTQYF. This chain connects TRBV29-1 to TRBJ2-3; D possibly uses TRBD1 or TRBD2 (7 bases each). Germline V gene data show CDR1 as SQVTM and CDR2 as ANQGSEA. The CDR3 is made up of 13 amino acids. Between the trimmed V and J ends, which lost 5 bases and 4 bases, there was a span of 13 bases.

The chain joins TRBV7-2 to TRBJ2-7; D is ambiguous. Trimming shortened V by 8 bases and J by 0 bases, and 11 bases separated the two germline ends. Germline-derived CDR1 and CDR2 are SGHTA and FQGNSA. The CDR3 covers 13 residues. The CDR3 loop reads CASRGVSSYEQYF. CDR3 nucleotide sequence: TGTGCCAGCCGTGGGGTCTCCTCCTACGAGCAGTACTTC.

A note on this clone: Within the sample, other DNA sequences also encode this same CDR3. This chain uses TRBV4-1 with TRBJ2-1; TRBD2 is a possible D gene (6 bases). Germline loops: CDR1 MGHRA, CDR2 YSYEKL. The CDR3 covers 15 residues. The V gene lost 1 base and the J gene lost 4 bases, with 11 bases spanning the gap. The CDR3 nucleotides are TGCGCCAGCAGCCAAGGGAGGGGCGGTTACAATGAGCAGTTCTTC. Amino acid sequence: CASSQGRGGYNEQFF.

The chain links TRBV20-1 to TRBJ1-3; D remains ambiguous. CDR3 size: 11 residues. CDR1 is DFQATT and CDR2 is SNEGSKA in the germline V gene (reference sequence). V was cut by 6 bases and J by 8 bases, with 11 bases left in between. CDR3 loop: CSAHIWDTIYF. The DNA for the CDR3 is TGCAGTGCCCACATTTGGGACACCATATATTTT.

The chain links TRBV5-6 to TRBJ2-7; the D gene is possibly TRBD2 (5 bases). The germline CDR1 and CDR2 sequences are SGHDT and YYEEEE. The ends were cut back, 0 bases at V and 0 bases at J, with 10 bases in the middle. There are 15 residues in the CDR3. CDR3 sequence reads: CASSLGGPSSYEQYF. The CDR3 bases are TGTGCCAGCAGCTTGGGCGGGCCCTCCTCCTACGAGCAGTACTTC.

V usage is TRBV18 and J usage is TRBJ1-5; 8 positions match TRBD1. J was trimmed by 6 bases and V by 3 bases; bases with no gene match: 16. This CDR3 has 18 amino acids. Germline CDR1 reads KGHSH; CDR2 reads LQKENI. The CDR3 bases are TGTGCCAGCTCACCCAAGTTAGGACAGGGACCCCGTTTTCAGCCCCAGCATTTT. As protein: CASSPKLGQGPRFQPQHF.

The J gene is TRBJ2-2, the V gene TRBV19; 7 nucleotides match TRBD2. The CDR3 has 15 residues. Per germline, CDR1 LNHDA and CDR2 SQIVND (reference sequence). V was pared by 9 bases and J by 8 bases, with 15 bases of the junction left unmatched. CDR3 nucleotides: TGTGCCAGCCGCTACTCCGGGACTAATTCTGGGGAGCTGTTTTTT. It encodes CASRYSGTNSGELFF.